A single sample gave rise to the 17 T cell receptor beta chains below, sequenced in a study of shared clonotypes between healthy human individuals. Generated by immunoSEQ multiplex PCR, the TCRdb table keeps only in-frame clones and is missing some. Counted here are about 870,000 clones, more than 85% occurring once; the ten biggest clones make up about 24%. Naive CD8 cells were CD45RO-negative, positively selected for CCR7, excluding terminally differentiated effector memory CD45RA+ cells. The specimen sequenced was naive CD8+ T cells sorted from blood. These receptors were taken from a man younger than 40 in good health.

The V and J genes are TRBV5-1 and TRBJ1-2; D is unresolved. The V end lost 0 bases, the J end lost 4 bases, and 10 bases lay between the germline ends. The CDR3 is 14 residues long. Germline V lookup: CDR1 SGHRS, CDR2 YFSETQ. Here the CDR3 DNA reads TGCGCCAGCAGCTTGGGACACGGGAGCTATGGCTACACCTTC. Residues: CASSLGHGSYGYTF.

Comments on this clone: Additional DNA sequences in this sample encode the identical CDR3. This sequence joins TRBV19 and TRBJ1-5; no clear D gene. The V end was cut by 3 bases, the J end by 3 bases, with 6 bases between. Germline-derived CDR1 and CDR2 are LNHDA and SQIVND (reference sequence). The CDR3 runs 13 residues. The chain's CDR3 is CASSIIPNQPQHF. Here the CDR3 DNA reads TGTGCCAGTAGTATCATACCCAATCAGCCCCAGCATTTT.

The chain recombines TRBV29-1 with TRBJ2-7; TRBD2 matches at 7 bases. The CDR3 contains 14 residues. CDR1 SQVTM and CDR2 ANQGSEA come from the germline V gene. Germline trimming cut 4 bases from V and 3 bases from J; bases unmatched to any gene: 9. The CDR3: CSVVSPLASYEQYF. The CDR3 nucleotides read TGCAGCGTTGTGAGCCCACTAGCGAGCTACGAGCAGTACTTC.

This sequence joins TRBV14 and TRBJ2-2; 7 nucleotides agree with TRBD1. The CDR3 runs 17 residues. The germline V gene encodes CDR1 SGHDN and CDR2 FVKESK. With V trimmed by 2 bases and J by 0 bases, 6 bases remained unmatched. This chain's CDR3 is CASSQTDRAANTGELFF. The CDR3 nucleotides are TGTGCCAGCAGCCAAACCGACAGGGCCGCGAACACCGGGGAGCTGTTTTTT.

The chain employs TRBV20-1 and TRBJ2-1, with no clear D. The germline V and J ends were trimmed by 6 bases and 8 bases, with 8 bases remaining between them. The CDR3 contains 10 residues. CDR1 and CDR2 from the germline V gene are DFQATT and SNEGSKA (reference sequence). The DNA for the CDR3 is TGCAGTGCGCAGAGCGATGAGCAGTTCTTC. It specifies CSAQSDEQFF.

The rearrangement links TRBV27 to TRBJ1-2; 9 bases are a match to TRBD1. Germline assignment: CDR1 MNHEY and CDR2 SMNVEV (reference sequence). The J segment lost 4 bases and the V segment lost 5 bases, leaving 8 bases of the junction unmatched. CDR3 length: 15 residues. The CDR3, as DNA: TGTGCCAGCAGTATGACGGGACAGGGAACCTATGGCTACACCTTC. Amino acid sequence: CASSMTGQGTYGYTF.

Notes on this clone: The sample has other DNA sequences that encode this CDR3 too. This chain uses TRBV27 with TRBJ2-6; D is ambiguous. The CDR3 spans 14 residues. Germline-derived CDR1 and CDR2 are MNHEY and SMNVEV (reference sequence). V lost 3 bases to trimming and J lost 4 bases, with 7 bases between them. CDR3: CASSFGSGANVLTF. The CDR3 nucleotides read TGTGCCAGCAGTTTTGGTTCCGGGGCCAACGTCCTGACTTTC.

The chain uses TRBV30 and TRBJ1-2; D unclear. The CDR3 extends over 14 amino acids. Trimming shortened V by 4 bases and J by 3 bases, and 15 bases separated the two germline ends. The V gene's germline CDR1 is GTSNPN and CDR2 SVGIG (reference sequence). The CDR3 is CAWNPPDGYYGYTF. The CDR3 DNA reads TGTGCCTGGAACCCCCCCGACGGCTACTATGGCTACACCTTC.

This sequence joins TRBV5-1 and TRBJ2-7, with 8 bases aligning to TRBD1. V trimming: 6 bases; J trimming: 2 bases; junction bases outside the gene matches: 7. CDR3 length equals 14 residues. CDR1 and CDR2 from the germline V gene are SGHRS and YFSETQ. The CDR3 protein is CASKWDRRTYEQYF. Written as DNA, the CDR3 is TGCGCCAGCAAGTGGGACAGGAGAACCTACGAGCAGTACTTC.

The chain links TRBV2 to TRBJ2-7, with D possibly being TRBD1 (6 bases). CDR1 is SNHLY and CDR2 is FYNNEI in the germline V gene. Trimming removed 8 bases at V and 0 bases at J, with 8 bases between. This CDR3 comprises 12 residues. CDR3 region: CASRDISYEQYF. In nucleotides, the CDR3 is TGTGCCAGCCGGGACATCTCCTACGAGCAGTACTTC. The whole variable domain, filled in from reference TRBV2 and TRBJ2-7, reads EPEVTQTPSHQVTQMGQEVILRCVPISNHLYFYWYRQILGQKVEFLVSFYNNEISEKSEIFDDQFSVERPDGSNFTLKIRSTKLEDSAMYFCASRDISYEQYFGPGTRLTVT.

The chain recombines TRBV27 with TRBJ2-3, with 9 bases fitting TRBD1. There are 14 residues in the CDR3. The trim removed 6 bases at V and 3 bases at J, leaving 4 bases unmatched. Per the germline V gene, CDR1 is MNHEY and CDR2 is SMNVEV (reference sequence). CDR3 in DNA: TGTGCCAGCAGGGACGGACAGGGGACAGATACGCAGTATTTT. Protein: CASRDGQGTDTQYF.

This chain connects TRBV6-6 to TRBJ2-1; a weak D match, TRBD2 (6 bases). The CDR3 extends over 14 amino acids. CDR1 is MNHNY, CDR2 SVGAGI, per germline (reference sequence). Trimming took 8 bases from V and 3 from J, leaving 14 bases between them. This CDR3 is CASSLDGSYNEQFF. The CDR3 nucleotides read TGTGCCAGCTCCCTGGACGGGAGCTACAATGAGCAGTTCTTC.

The CDR3 nucleotides are TGCGCCAGCAGCCGTGAAACTTACAATGAGCAGTTCTTC. Translation gives CASSRETYNEQFF. The genes are TRBV4-1 and TRBJ2-1; D uncertain. This CDR3 spans 13 amino acids. V shed 4 bases and J shed 4 bases, with 8 bases lying between them. The germline gives CDR1 MGHRA, CDR2 YSYEKL.

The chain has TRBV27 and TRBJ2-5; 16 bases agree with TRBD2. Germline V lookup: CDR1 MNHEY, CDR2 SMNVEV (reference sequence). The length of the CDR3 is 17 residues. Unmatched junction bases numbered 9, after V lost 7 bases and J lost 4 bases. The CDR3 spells CASTPGTSGRAVETQYF. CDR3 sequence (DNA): TGTGCCAGCACCCCCGGGACTAGCGGGAGGGCCGTAGAGACCCAGTACTTC.

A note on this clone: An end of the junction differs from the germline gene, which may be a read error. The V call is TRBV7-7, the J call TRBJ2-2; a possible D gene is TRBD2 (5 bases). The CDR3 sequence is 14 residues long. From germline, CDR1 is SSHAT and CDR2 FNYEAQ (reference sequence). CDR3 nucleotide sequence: TGTGCTAGCAGCTTAACTAGGAACACCGGGGAGCTGTTTTTT. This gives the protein CASSLTRNTGELFF.

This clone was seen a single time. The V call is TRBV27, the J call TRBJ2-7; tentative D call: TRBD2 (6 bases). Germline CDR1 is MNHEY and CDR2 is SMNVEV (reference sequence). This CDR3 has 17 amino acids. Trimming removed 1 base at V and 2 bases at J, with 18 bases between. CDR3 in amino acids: CASSLFFTGERTYEQYF. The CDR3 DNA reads TGTGCCAGCAGTTTATTCTTTACGGGGGAGAGGACCTACGAGCAGTACTTC.

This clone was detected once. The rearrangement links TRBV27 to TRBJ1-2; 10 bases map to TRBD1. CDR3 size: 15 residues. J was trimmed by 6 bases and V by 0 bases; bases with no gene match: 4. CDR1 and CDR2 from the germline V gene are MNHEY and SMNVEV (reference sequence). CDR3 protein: CASSLSGQGHNGYTF. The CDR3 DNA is TGTGCCAGCAGTTTATCGGGACAGGGGCATAATGGCTACACCTTC.